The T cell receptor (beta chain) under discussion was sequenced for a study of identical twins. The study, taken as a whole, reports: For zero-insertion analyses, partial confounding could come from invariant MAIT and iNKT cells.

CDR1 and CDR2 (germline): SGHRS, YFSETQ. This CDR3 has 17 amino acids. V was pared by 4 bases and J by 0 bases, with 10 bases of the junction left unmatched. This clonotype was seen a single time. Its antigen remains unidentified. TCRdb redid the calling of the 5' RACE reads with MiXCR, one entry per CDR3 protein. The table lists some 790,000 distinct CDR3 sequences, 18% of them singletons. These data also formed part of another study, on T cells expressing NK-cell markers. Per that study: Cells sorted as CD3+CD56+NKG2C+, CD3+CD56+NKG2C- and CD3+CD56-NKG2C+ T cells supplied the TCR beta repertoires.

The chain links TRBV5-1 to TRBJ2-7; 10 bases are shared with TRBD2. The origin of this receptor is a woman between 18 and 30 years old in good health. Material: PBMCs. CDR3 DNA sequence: TGCGCCAGCAGCCCCGGGCTAGCGGGGGCCAGCTCCTACGAGCAGTACTTC. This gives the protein CASSPGLAGASSYEQYF. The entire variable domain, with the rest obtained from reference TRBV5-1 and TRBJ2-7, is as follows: KAGVTQTPRYLIKTRGQQVTLSCSPISGHRSVSWYQQTPGQGLQFLFEYFSETQRNKGNFPGRFSGRQFSNSRSEMNVSTLELGDSALYLCASSPGLAGASSYEQYFGPGTRLTVT.